One T cell receptor beta chain is described in this entry. Its specificity is not known. The sample is drawn from a study of cytomegalovirus exposure and HLA in healthy donors. Study outcomes and limitations: A missense variant in DCLRE1C was later tied to TCR beta V- and J-gene trimming. Reports indicated that the classifier achieved high specificity and sensitivity in diagnosing cytomegalovirus status.

This CDR3 spans 15 amino acids. The V and J ends lost 0 bases and 5 bases, in that order; junction bases with no gene match: 5. Looked up from germline, CDR1 is SEHNR and CDR2 is FQNEAQ (reference sequence). Though nominally healthy at sampling, donors likely had unrecorded immune exposures. The study ran its PCR with 60 Vbeta and 13 Jbeta primers. TCRdb's table, derived via immunoSEQ multiplex PCR, lists solely in-frame clones and lacks some. The repertoire table contains approximately 43,000 clones. This sequence was found in a woman aged 30 to 39 in good health and CMV-seronegative. Material: PBMCs. The J gene is TRBJ1-1, the V gene TRBV7-9; 8 bases agree with TRBD1. The CDR3 region is CASSLAFNRGTEAFF. The CDR3 DNA reads TGTGCCAGCAGCTTAGCGTTTAACAGGGGGACTGAAGCTTTCTTT.